This entry is about one TCR beta chain. Its antigen is not known. Expressed TCRB transcripts were sequenced because the entire RNA isolate underwent reverse transcription. The method was immunoSEQ multiplex PCR; TCRdb's version includes in-frame clones alone and lacks a portion of them. The sample carries tens of thousands of clones, approximately 57% recorded once. The CDR3 has 14 amino acids. The germline CDR1 and CDR2 sequences are LNHDA and SQIVND (reference sequence). Trimming removed 5 bases at V and 4 bases at J, with 12 bases between. The data were obtained in a study of beta chain features in type 1 diabetes. Study-wide results and caveats: Compared to healthy donors, patients appeared to have naive, central memory and Treg TCRB repertoires that were more alike. Shortening that was moderate but significant affected the TCRB CDR3s of Type 1 diabetes patients in all four CD4+ subsets.

The genes are TRBV19 and TRBJ1-5; maybe TRBD1 (6 bases). Material: stem cell memory CD4+ T cells from blood. This sequence originates from a man aged 18 to 29 with type 1 diabetes. The DNA for the CDR3 is TGTGCCAGTAGTCTACAGGGAAATAATCAGCCCCAGCATTTT. Protein sequence: CASSLQGNNQPQHF.